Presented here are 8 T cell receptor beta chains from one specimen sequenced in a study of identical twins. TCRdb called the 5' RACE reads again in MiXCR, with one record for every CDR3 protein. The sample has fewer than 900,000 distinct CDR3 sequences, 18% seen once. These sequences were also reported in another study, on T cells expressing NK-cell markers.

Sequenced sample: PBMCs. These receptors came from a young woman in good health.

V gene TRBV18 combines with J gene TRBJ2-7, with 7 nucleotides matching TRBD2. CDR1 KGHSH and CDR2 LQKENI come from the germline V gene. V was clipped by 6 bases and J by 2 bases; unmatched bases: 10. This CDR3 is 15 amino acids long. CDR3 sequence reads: CASSPREFAPYEQYF. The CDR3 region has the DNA TGTGCCAGCTCCCCGCGGGAGTTCGCCCCCTACGAGCAGTACTTC.

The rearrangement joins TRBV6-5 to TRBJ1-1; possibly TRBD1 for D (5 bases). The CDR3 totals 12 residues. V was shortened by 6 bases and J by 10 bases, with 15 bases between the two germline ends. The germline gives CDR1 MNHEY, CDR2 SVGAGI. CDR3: CASSENQGGAFF. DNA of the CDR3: TGTGCCAGCAGCGAGAATCAGGGTGGAGCTTTCTTT.

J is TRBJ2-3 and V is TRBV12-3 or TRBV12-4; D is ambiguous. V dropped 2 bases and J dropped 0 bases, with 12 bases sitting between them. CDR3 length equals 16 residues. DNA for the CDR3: TGTGCCAGCAGTTTAAGCACGGCGGCGAGCACAGATACGCAGTATTTT. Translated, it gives CASSLSTAASTDTQYF.

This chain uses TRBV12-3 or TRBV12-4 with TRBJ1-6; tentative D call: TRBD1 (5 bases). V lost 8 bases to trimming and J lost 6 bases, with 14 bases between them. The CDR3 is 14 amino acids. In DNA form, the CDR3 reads TGTGCCAGCGTAGGGGTATTCGGTAATTCACCCCTCCACTTT. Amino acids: CASVGVFGNSPLHF.

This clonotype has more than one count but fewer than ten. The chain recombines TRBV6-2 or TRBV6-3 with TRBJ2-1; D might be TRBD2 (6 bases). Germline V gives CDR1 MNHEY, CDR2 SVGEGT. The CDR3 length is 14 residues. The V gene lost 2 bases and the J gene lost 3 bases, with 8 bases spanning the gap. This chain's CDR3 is CASSYLDYYNEQFF. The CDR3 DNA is TGTGCCAGCAGTTACCTGGACTACTACAATGAGCAGTTCTTC.

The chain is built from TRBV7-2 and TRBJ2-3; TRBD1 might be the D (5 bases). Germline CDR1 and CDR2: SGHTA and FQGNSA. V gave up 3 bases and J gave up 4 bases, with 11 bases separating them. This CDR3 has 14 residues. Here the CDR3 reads CASSFRFRADTQYF. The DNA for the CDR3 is TGTGCCAGCAGCTTCCGGTTCAGGGCAGATACGCAGTATTTT.

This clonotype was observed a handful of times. As DNA, the CDR3 is TGTGCCAGCAGTTCACAGGGGGGTAGGGAGACCCAGTACTTC. Amino acid sequence: CASSSQGGRETQYF. The chain is built from TRBV12-3 or TRBV12-4 and TRBJ2-5; the match to TRBD1 covers 8 bases. The J segment lost 5 bases and the V segment lost 4 bases, leaving 6 bases of the junction unmatched. This CDR3 has 14 amino acids.

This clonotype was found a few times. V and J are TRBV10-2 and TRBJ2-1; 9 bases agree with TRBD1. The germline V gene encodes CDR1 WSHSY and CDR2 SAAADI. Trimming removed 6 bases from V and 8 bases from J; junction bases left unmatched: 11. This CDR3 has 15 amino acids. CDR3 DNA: TGCGCCAGCAGGGCCGGGACAGGGCTAATCGATGAGCAGTTCTTC. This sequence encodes CASRAGTGLIDEQFF.